The 19 T cell receptor beta chains presented below share a single source sample, sequenced in a study of blood T cells in healthy people across ages. It was with a sample-barcoded 5' primer and a J-beta primer mix that a second PCR of roughly 6 to 12 cycles was run. TCRdb reanalysed the 5' RACE reads using MiXCR and keeps one entry per CDR3 protein. This sample has fewer than 600,000 distinct CDR3 sequences; about a quarter occur once, and the top ten carry over 3.5%. These data also formed part of another study, on T cells of mothers and their children.

The material sequenced was blood. These receptors were taken from a boy aged 2-9 years in good health.

V and J are TRBV11-2 and TRBJ2-5; 7 positions agree with TRBD1. The J segment lost 5 bases and the V segment lost 1 base, leaving 4 bases of the junction unmatched. Germline V gene sequence: CDR1 SGHAT, CDR2 FQNNGV. This CDR3 comprises 14 residues. The CDR3 DNA sequence: TGTGCCAGCAGCTTAGTCAGGGGGTCGGAGACCCAGTACTTC. Translated: CASSLVRGSETQYF.

This clonotype turned up a few times. The J gene is TRBJ1-3, the V gene TRBV10-3; D is unclear. Trimming took 5 bases from V and 0 from J, leaving 5 bases between them. The CDR3 covers 13 residues. In germline, CDR1 is ENHRY, CDR2 SYGVKD. CDR3 loop: CAISTSSGNTIYF. The CDR3 bases are TGTGCCATCAGTACTAGCTCTGGAAACACCATATATTTT.

This clonotype has just a few counts. The V gene is TRBV29-1, the J gene TRBJ2-7; D might be TRBD1 (6 bases). Trimming removed 4 bases from V and 3 bases from J, with 13 bases in between. CDR1 and CDR2 (germline): SQVTM, ANQGSEA. The CDR3 sequence is 13 residues long. CDR3: CSVAVGQFYEQYF. CDR3 sequence (DNA): TGCAGCGTTGCGGTAGGACAGTTCTACGAGCAGTACTTC.

The V and J genes are TRBV5-1 and TRBJ2-3, with 8 nucleotides matching TRBD1. The CDR3 length is 16 residues. CDR1 is SGHRS, CDR2 YFSETQ, per germline. With 4 bases clipped from V and 5 bases from J, the junction kept 12 bases outside the gene matches. CDR3 region: CASSPGQGAAGDTQYF. CDR3 DNA sequence: TGCGCCAGCAGCCCTGGACAGGGAGCGGCGGGAGATACGCAGTATTTT.

This clonotype came up a few times. The chain uses TRBV4-3 and TRBJ2-1, with a possible D match to TRBD2 (6 bases). Germline V CDR1 and CDR2: LGHNA, YSLEER. V lost 1 base to trimming and J lost 1 base, with 11 bases between them. The length of the CDR3 is 16 residues. CDR3 region: CASSQAHRESYNEQFF. The DNA of the CDR3 is TGCGCCAGCAGCCAAGCCCACCGGGAGTCCTACAATGAGCAGTTCTTC.

This clonotype was found many times. This chain connects TRBV29-1 to TRBJ2-7, with 7 bases that match TRBD1. V trimming: 5 bases; J trimming: 1 base; junction bases outside the gene matches: 2. Germline V CDR1 and CDR2: SQVTM, ANQGSEA. There are 12 residues in the CDR3. The CDR3 bases are TGCAGCGTTCGACAGGGTTCCTACGAGCAGTACTTC. Translation: CSVRQGSYEQYF.

This clonotype was counted between two and nine times. The V gene is TRBV7-8, the J gene TRBJ2-4, with TRBD1 matching over 7 bases. With V trimmed by 1 base and J by 3 bases, 9 bases remained unmatched. The CDR3 covers 17 residues. From germline, CDR1 is SGHVS and CDR2 FQNEAQ. DNA for the CDR3: TGTGCCAGCAGCTTAGAGGTACAGGGGTCTGGCAAAAACATTCAGTACTTC. Amino acid sequence: CASSLEVQGSGKNIQYF.

CDR3 nucleotide sequence: TGTGCCAGCAGCCCAGCGGGAAGGACGGATGAGCAGTTCTTC. Residues: CASSPAGRTDEQFF. The chain has TRBV11-3 and TRBJ2-1; TRBD2 agrees at 7 bases. Germline-derived CDR1 and CDR2 are SGHNT and YENEEA. V was clipped by 5 bases and J by 8 bases; unmatched bases: 9. CDR3 length equals 14 residues.

This clonotype was seen a few times. The chain links TRBV6-5 to TRBJ2-3; TRBD1 might be the D (6 bases). Deletions cut 6 bases from V and 6 bases from J, with 7 bases between. This CDR3 comprises 11 residues. Germline V gene sequence: CDR1 MNHEY, CDR2 SVGAGI. CDR3 sequence (DNA): TGTGCCAGCAGAAGGGGGGATACGCAGTATTTT. Translating it yields CASRRGDTQYF.

This clonotype appeared a few times. The rearrangement links TRBV12-3 or TRBV12-4 to TRBJ2-3; 13 bases fit TRBD2. The ends lost 7 bases at V and 4 bases at J; junction bases unmatched: 8. The CDR3 is 16 residues long. The CDR3 nucleotides are TGTGCCAGCACCCGAGGACTAGCGGGGGAATCAGATACGCAGTATTTT. This codes for CASTRGLAGESDTQYF.

The chain couples TRBV6-5 to TRBJ2-7, with 10 bases aligning to TRBD2. Per germline, CDR1 MNHEY and CDR2 SVGAGI. The ends lost 5 bases at V and 3 bases at J; junction bases unmatched: 4. There are 14 residues in the CDR3. The CDR3, as DNA: TGTGCCAGCAGTCGACTAGCGGGCTACTACGAGCAGTACTTC. The encoded protein is CASSRLAGYYEQYF.

The chain is built from TRBV6-1 and TRBJ2-3; 9 bases are shared with TRBD1. Losses at the gene ends were 3 bases for V and 3 bases for J; bases not matched to a gene: 4. CDR3 size: 15 residues. Looked up from germline, CDR1 is MNHNS and CDR2 is SASEGT. CDR3 residues: CASSDPGQGTDTQYF. CDR3 DNA: TGTGCCAGCAGTGACCCGGGACAGGGAACAGATACGCAGTATTTT.

The sample holds a few counts of this clonotype. The genes are TRBV2 and TRBJ1-5; the D gene is possibly TRBD1 (5 bases). Per the germline V gene, CDR1 is SNHLY and CDR2 is FYNNEI. The CDR3 has 14 residues. V lost 7 bases and J 6 bases, leaving 16 bases between the germline ends. The CDR3 coding sequence is TGTGCCAGCACTCTCAGGGCCCTCTCTCAGCCCCAGCATTTT. Its protein is CASTLRALSQPQHF.

This chain connects TRBV25-1 to TRBJ2-7, with D tentatively TRBD2 (5 bases). Germline loops: CDR1 MGHDK, CDR2 SYGVNS. CDR3 size: 15 residues. Between the trimmed V and J ends, which lost 3 bases and 4 bases, there was a span of 16 bases. The CDR3, as DNA: TGTGCCAGCAGTGACCCAGGTCGTACGGGGTACGAGCAGTACTTC. Translating it yields CASSDPGRTGYEQYF.

This sequence joins TRBV13 and TRBJ2-1; D uncertain. The DNA end is more similar to TRBJ2-5, so the J call may be wrong. Per germline, CDR1 PRHDT and CDR2 FYEKMQ (reference sequence). The CDR3 length is 12 residues. The CDR3: CASSSERETQYF. The CDR3 DNA is TGTGCCAGCAGCTCAGAACGGGAGACCCAGTACTTC.

This clonotype turned up a few times. J is TRBJ2-7 and V is TRBV29-1, with 7 positions matching TRBD2. V shed 2 bases and J 0 bases; nucleotides not matched to a gene: 1. Per germline, CDR1 SQVTM and CDR2 ANQGSEA. This CDR3 contains 13 residues. The CDR3 loop reads CSVETGGSYEQYF. The CDR3 DNA reads TGCAGCGTTGAAACGGGGGGCTCCTACGAGCAGTACTTC.

V usage is TRBV3-1 and J usage is TRBJ1-4; unclear D gene. Germline CDR1 is LGHDT and CDR2 is YNNKEL (reference sequence). The CDR3 consists of 14 residues. V was clipped by 2 bases and J by 6 bases, with 10 bases between them. The CDR3 region is CASSQYLGDEKLFF. The CDR3 DNA reads as TGTGCCAGCAGCCAATACCTAGGCGATGAAAAACTGTTTTTT.

The CDR3 reads CASSYKGSYNEQFF. The CDR3 DNA reads TGTGCCAGCAGTTATAAGGGCTCCTACAATGAGCAGTTCTTC. The rearrangement links TRBV6-6 to TRBJ2-1; no firm D call. Germline values: CDR1 MNHNY, CDR2 SVGAGI (reference sequence). The V end lost 3 bases, the J end lost 0 bases, and 6 bases lay between the germline ends. The CDR3 is made up of 14 amino acids.

The V and J genes are TRBV20-1 and TRBJ2-3; 14 nucleotides align to TRBD2. Germline-derived CDR1 and CDR2 are DFQATT and SNEGSKA (reference sequence). This CDR3 comprises 17 residues. V dropped 3 bases and J dropped 4; count of bases not matched to a gene: 9. The CDR3 loop reads CSASPGLAGVIPDTQYF. Written as DNA, the CDR3 is TGCAGTGCTAGTCCGGGACTAGCGGGGGTGATCCCAGATACGCAGTATTTT.